This T cell receptor (beta chain) was identified in a study of cytomegalovirus exposure and HLA in healthy donors. Study conclusions and caveats: What a later analysis reportedly showed was that an Asian-associated ancestry cluster had fewer N-insertions than the 666-donor mean.

The CDR3 length is 13 residues. The V segment lost 4 bases and the J segment 8 bases; nucleotides outside the gene matches: 7. Germline CDR1 reads SGHRS; CDR2 reads YFSETQ. Primers for the PCR totalled 60 Vbeta and 13 Jbeta. Some clones are missing from TCRdb's copy, which holds only in-frame ones; the method was immunoSEQ multiplex PCR. The sample contains 170,000 or so clones, around 84% of which appear only once. This clone was seen once. The target antigen is unknown. The receptor's source is a man younger than 35 in good health and CMV-seronegative. The gene calls are TRBV5-1 and TRBJ1-1; 8 bases agree with TRBD1. The material sequenced was PBMCs. This CDR3 reads CASSRADRGEAFF. The CDR3 coding sequence is TGCGCCAGCAGCCGAGCCGACAGGGGCGAAGCTTTCTTT.